A single TCR beta chain is shown here with its context. This clone was detected only a few times. The specificity of this receptor is unknown. The record has no base qualities; no much larger clone is one base away. This sample is drawn from a study of T cell clones after liver transplantation (dated 2019 in TCRdb). General notes on the study: The samples were obtained from ITN030ST, a randomized trial that attempted immunosuppression withdrawal within 2 years after liver transplantation. As an antigen-independent comparator for the donor-reactive sequences, third party-reactive TCRbeta sequences from pre-transplant MLRs were identified as well. Of the eight recipients, a few were HCV-positive, while the remaining recipients had been transplanted for non-autoimmune, non-viral indications. Until randomization at 12-24 months post-transplant, subjects were given standard immunosuppression, with no induction therapy. Blood samples were collected pre-transplant, pre-randomization before withdrawal, and post-randomization after either complete withdrawal or failed withdrawal. Of the 8 liver transplant recipients making up the studied cohort, 3 were classified as tolerant and 5 as non-tolerant. Tolerance was defined as complete immunosuppression withdrawal for at least one year with no rise in liver enzymes beyond twice the upper limit of normal. Donor-reactive T cell clones were identified using TCRbeta sequencing after a pre-transplant mixed lymphocyte reaction and were then followed in post-transplant blood. General study outcomes and caveats: The conclusions were preliminary, being limited by small, heterogeneous patient numbers and by non-standardized post-transplant time points. Circulating donor-reactive CD4 TCRbeta sequences fell significantly post-transplant in 5 of 8 subjects, irrespective of tolerance or HCV status. After accounting for repertoire turnover, donor-reactive detection was significantly reduced in 7 of 8 subjects for CD4 and 8 of 8 for CD8. Donor-reactive sequences decreased more than third party-reactive sequences, which suggests partial antigen-specific deletion that was not related to withdrawal success. In two subjects, low numbers of available donor cells limited the measurable donor-reactive repertoire. Because allograft tissue specimens were not available, migration of donor-reactive T cells into the graft, rather than deletion, may have occurred.

Unstimulated PBMCs, after thawing, were stained for CD3, CD4 and CD8 and then FACS-sorted into CD3+CD4+ and CD3+CD8+ populations. All 8 studied subjects were randomized to immunosuppression withdrawal. The Qiagen DNeasy Blood and Tissue Kit was used to isolate genomic DNA. The CDR3 covers 15 residues, taking in both the cysteine and the phenylalanine. Only the CDR3 DNA stays, 45 bases, in frame from base 1. Unmatched junction bases come to 7, with V trimmed by 4 bases and J by 10 bases. The germline V gene supplies CDR1 ENHRY and CDR2 SYGVKD. Frozen genomic DNA underwent high-throughput TCRbeta CDR3 sequencing by immunoSEQ, including PCR amplification, mapping, bias correction and internal controls. Under the source paper's analysis protocol: Productive rearrangements were retained, and unique TCRbeta sequences were defined by the CDR3 nucleotide sequence together with the V and J gene. A sequence counted as donor-reactive only if the sequence showed at least 5-fold expansion in CFSE-low cells compared with unstimulated pre-transplant cells and had a frequency of at least 0.01%. Minimum frequency thresholds were set for each subject based on the unstimulated sample with the lowest template count, ensuring at least 90% detection power. Jensen-Shannon divergence between the top 1000 TCRbeta sequences post-transplant and pre-transplant was used to measure repertoire turnover. Two-sided Fisher's exact tests were used to test for changes in the detection of donor-reactive sequences. TCRdb's version of the immuneACCESS table is confined to in-frame rearrangements and falls short of the full clone set. An unresolved V gene accounts for under half of the shortfall where checked; the remainder is of unknown origin. V, J and clone size derive from that table, while D and trimming were established from the DNA sequence. The sample table shows about 51,000 clones, and approximately 71% are seen once. Of the sample, about 10% is held by the ten largest clones.

The rearranged segments are TRBV10-3 and TRBJ1-6, and 10 junctional nucleotides match TRBD1. The sample was CD4+ T cells from blood, taken less than 70 months after liver transplant. The TCR sequence derives from a human patient who received a liver transplant. Some T cells may derive from the graft donor when a transplant has been performed. The sequence in DNA is TGTGCCATCAGTGTGCGCGGGACAGGGGAATCACCCCTCCACTTT. This codes for CAISVRGTGESPLHF.